One and the same sample provided the 9 T cell receptor beta chains below, sequenced in a study of blood T cell repertoires in COVID-19. The assay was immunoSEQ multiplex PCR, and TCRdb's table has in-frame clones only and misses some. This table has 300,000 to 350,000 clones, 70% to 90% appearing once. The sample comprised PBMCs or T cells enriched from blood (not recorded which). The origin of the receptors is a man aged 25 to 45 who had recovered from COVID-19.

V and J are TRBV7-9 and TRBJ2-2; D is unresolved. With 5 bases removed from V and 2 bases from J, the gap between germline ends came to 9 bases. The length of the CDR3 is 14 residues. Germline V gene data show CDR1 as SEHNR and CDR2 as FQNEAQ (reference sequence). This chain's CDR3 is CASSVDGNTGELFF. CDR3 DNA: TGTGCCAGCAGCGTCGATGGCAACACCGGGGAGCTGTTTTTT.

The rearrangement uses TRBV7-6 and TRBJ2-5, with D perhaps TRBD2 (5 bases). The CDR3 runs to 13 residues. Germline CDR1 is SGHVS and CDR2 is FNYEAQ. V lost 0 bases and J lost 5, with 7 bases in between. CDR3 coding DNA: TGTGCCAGCAGCTTAGCGCCGGGGGAGACCCAGTACTTC. The encoded protein is CASSLAPGETQYF.

V and J are TRBV2 and TRBJ1-1; tentative D call: TRBD1 (6 bases). The CDR3 runs 13 residues. Trimming took off 7 bases at V and 2 bases at J, with 11 bases between the two ends. Germline-derived CDR1 and CDR2 are SNHLY and FYNNEI. CDR3 bases: TGTGCCAGCAATCGGGACACCAACACTGAAGCTTTCTTT. It translates to CASNRDTNTEAFF.

The chain links TRBV3-1 (or the pseudogene TRBV3-2) to TRBJ2-7, with TRBD1 matching 8 bases. After removal of 2 bases from V and 3 bases from J, the junction contained 18 bases not matched to a gene. From germline, CDR1 is LGHDT and CDR2 YNNKEL (reference sequence). The CDR3 has 19 amino acids. The CDR3, as DNA: TGTGCCAGCAGCCAATTTTATTCCCCCCGGACAGGGAGAAACTACGAGCAGTACTTC. Translating gives CASSQFYSPRTGRNYEQYF.

V is TRBV3-1 (or the pseudogene TRBV3-2) and J is TRBJ2-7; D may be TRBD1 (7 bases). The germline V and J ends were trimmed by 1 base and 12 bases, with 10 bases remaining between them. CDR3 length: 11 residues. Germline CDR1 reads LGHDT; CDR2 reads YNNKEL (reference sequence). The CDR3 nucleotides read TGTGCCAGCAGCCAAGCAGGGGGGTGGTACTTC. Protein product: CASSQAGGWYF.

V is TRBV6-5 and J is TRBJ1-1; D not certain. The CDR3 extends over 13 amino acids. Germline CDR1 is MNHEY and CDR2 is SVGAGI. V lost 8 bases, J lost 2 bases, and 12 bases lay in between. Here the CDR3 reads CASSPGRNTEAFF. CDR3 nucleotide sequence: TGTGCCAGCTCCCCAGGCAGAAACACTGAAGCTTTCTTT.

This sequence joins TRBV2 and TRBJ1-1; 9 nucleotides line up with TRBD1. CDR1 SNHLY and CDR2 FYNNEI come from the germline V gene. CDR3 length equals 16 residues. V shed 6 bases and J 3 bases; nucleotides not matched to a gene: 11. In nucleotides, the CDR3 is TGTGCCAGCAGGGCCCCGACAGGGGGTTCGTACACTGAAGCTTTCTTT. It codes for CASRAPTGGSYTEAFF.

The chain couples TRBV6-5 to TRBJ1-2; D is unclear. There are 15 residues in the CDR3. Trimming left V 2 bases short and J 8 bases short, with 18 bases between. The germline V gene has CDR1 MNHEY and CDR2 SVGAGI. This CDR3 is CASSYPSRTSGGYTF. The CDR3 DNA is TGTGCCAGCAGTTACCCCAGTCGGACTTCTGGCGGCTACACCTTC.

The chain employs TRBV4-2 and TRBJ2-6; TRBD1 matches 11 bases. From germline, CDR1 is LGHNA and CDR2 YNFKEQ. Trimming cost V 1 base and J 2 bases; bases outside gene matches: 4. The CDR3 is made up of 18 amino acids. The CDR3 nucleotides are TGTGCCAGCAGCCAAGTCGGACAGGGGGCAGCTGGGGCCAACGTCCTGACTTTC. As protein: CASSQVGQGAAGANVLTF.